The 24 T cell receptor beta chains listed next were all sequenced from one sample in a study of T cells in narcolepsy. Measured with immunoSEQ multiplex PCR; TCRdb has only the in-frame clones, and not every one. The sample shows some 14,000 clones, approximately 88% of them seen only once. The sequenced sample consisted of CD45RA- memory CD4+ T cells from PBMCs. These receptors came from a human donor with narcolepsy.

The chain recombines TRBV7-7 with TRBJ2-1; no reliable D call. The CDR3 sequence is 13 residues long. The germline CDR1 and CDR2 sequences are SSHAT and FNYEAQ (reference sequence). Trimming took 2 bases from V and 5 from J, leaving 7 bases between them. This chain's CDR3 is CASSLRQNNEQFF. The CDR3 DNA is TGTGCCAGCAGCTTAAGACAAAACAATGAGCAGTTCTTC.

This chain uses TRBV11-3 with TRBJ1-1, with a tentative D call TRBD1 (6 bases). V was shortened by 5 bases and J by 1 base, with 14 bases between the two germline ends. Germline CDR1 SGHNT, CDR2 YENEEA. This CDR3 spans 15 amino acids. CDR3 coding DNA: TGTGCCAGCAGCCCCGGAACAGGGCGGAACACTGAAGCTTTCTTT. Translation: CASSPGTGRNTEAFF.

J is TRBJ2-2 and V is TRBV28; D perhaps matches TRBD2 (5 bases). The V end lost 10 bases, the J end lost 3 bases, and 18 bases lay between the germline ends. This CDR3 has 15 amino acids. Germline V gives CDR1 MDHEN, CDR2 SYDVKM. CDR3 protein: CATRGDSRDTGELFF. The DNA for the CDR3 is TGTGCCACCCGGGGTGACTCCCGAGACACCGGGGAGCTGTTTTTT.

The J gene is TRBJ1-2, the V gene TRBV30, with TRBD1 matching over 9 bases. Trimming removed 5 bases from V and 4 bases from J; junction bases left unmatched: 2. Germline lookup yields CDR1 GTSNPN and CDR2 SVGIG (reference sequence). The CDR3 is made up of 12 amino acids. In DNA form, the CDR3 reads TGTGCCTGGGCGACAGGGGGCTATGGCTACACCTTC. Translated, it gives CAWATGGYGYTF.

This chain joins TRBV19 and TRBJ2-3, with no clear D. This CDR3 has 14 residues. V was cut by 3 bases and J by 0 bases, with 7 bases left in between. Germline assignment: CDR1 LNHDA and CDR2 SQIVND (reference sequence). For the CDR3, the DNA is TGTGCCAGTAGTATTATGGCCAGCACAGATACGCAGTATTTT. It translates to CASSIMASTDTQYF.

The chain has TRBV6-1 and TRBJ2-3; D unresolved. The germline V and J ends were trimmed by 6 bases and 1 base, with 8 bases remaining between them. The CDR3 contains 13 residues. In germline, CDR1 is MNHNS, CDR2 SASEGT. CDR3 coding DNA: TGTGCCAGCAGCTCTCTCCGCACAGATACGCAGTATTTT. It encodes CASSSLRTDTQYF.

The V call is TRBV29-1, the J call TRBJ1-1; maybe TRBD1 (5 bases). CDR1 is SQVTM, CDR2 ANQGSEA, per germline. The V gene lost 6 bases and the J gene lost 0 bases, with 11 bases spanning the gap. The length of the CDR3 is 13 residues. The CDR3 region has the DNA TGCAGCGTGAGACAGTCCATGAACACTGAAGCTTTCTTT. Translating it yields CSVRQSMNTEAFF. The variable domain in full, with the rest retrieved from reference TRBV29-1 and TRBJ1-1, is SAVISQKPSRDICQRGTSLTIQCQVDSQVTMMFWYRQQPGQSLTLIATANQGSEATYESGFVIDKFPISRPNLTFSTLTVSNMSPEDSSIYLCSVRQSMNTEAFFGQGTRLTVV.

The J gene is TRBJ2-1, the V gene TRBV29-1, with TRBD2 identical over 7 bases. Unmatched junction bases numbered 4, after V lost 7 bases and J lost 1 base. Germline values: CDR1 SQVTM, CDR2 ANQGSEA. This CDR3 comprises 13 residues. The CDR3 spells CSELSGSYNEQFF. For the CDR3, the DNA is TGCAGCGAGCTTAGCGGGTCCTACAATGAGCAGTTCTTC.

Only a few counts were recorded for this clone. The chain is built from TRBV2 and TRBJ2-7; TRBD2 agrees at 10 bases. V shed 6 bases, J shed 5 bases, and the junction held 4 bases outside the gene matches. Per the germline V gene, CDR1 is SNHLY and CDR2 is FYNNEI. The CDR3 spans 13 residues. In DNA form, the CDR3 reads TGTGCCAGCAGAGCGGGAGGGTCCGACGAGCAGTACTTC. Its protein is CASRAGGSDEQYF.

The V and J genes are TRBV4-1 and TRBJ2-7; TRBD2 is a possible D gene (5 bases). The ends were cut back, 6 bases at V and 0 bases at J, with 15 bases in the middle. This CDR3 has 15 residues. The germline V gene has CDR1 MGHRA and CDR2 YSYEKL. The DNA for the CDR3 is TGCGCCAGCAGTCTAGAGAGGGAGTCCTCCTACGAGCAGTACTTC. Residues: CASSLERESSYEQYF.

The gene calls are TRBV5-1 and TRBJ2-5; unclear D gene. Germline values: CDR1 SGHRS, CDR2 YFSETQ. The V gene lost 1 base and the J gene lost 1 base, with 5 bases spanning the gap. The CDR3 totals 13 residues. This CDR3 is CASSLFLQETQYF. The CDR3 nucleotides are TGCGCCAGCAGCTTGTTCCTCCAAGAGACCCAGTACTTC.

This rearrangement joins TRBV7-8 to TRBJ2-1, with D perhaps TRBD1 or TRBD2 (6 bases each). Trimming pared 5 bases from V and 0 bases from J, leaving 17 bases between. The CDR3 runs to 17 residues. Germline assignment: CDR1 SGHVS and CDR2 FQNEAQ. Here the CDR3 reads CASSLGGTRSSYNEQFF. The CDR3 DNA reads TGTGCCAGCAGCCTAGGGGGGACTCGGAGCTCCTACAATGAGCAGTTCTTC.

The chain uses TRBV5-1 and TRBJ2-5; 11 nucleotides line up with TRBD2. Germline loops: CDR1 SGHRS, CDR2 YFSETQ. CDR3 length: 15 amino acids. Germline trimming cut 3 bases from V and 5 bases from J; bases unmatched to any gene: 6. In DNA form, the CDR3 reads TGCGCCAGCAGCTATAGCGGGAGGGCCGGGGAGACCCAGTACTTC. Translating it yields CASSYSGRAGETQYF.

The rearrangement joins TRBV6-5 to TRBJ2-3; TRBD2 might be the D (6 bases). The V gene's germline CDR1 is MNHEY and CDR2 SVGAGI. The CDR3 sequence is 14 residues long. V was cut by 8 bases and J by 10 bases, with 22 bases left in between. This CDR3 reads CASGFGTAGYSQYF. DNA of the CDR3: TGTGCCAGCGGATTCGGGACCGCGGGATATTCGCAGTATTTT.

The rearrangement joins TRBV29-1 to TRBJ1-4; 7 nucleotides align to TRBD1. CDR1 is SQVTM, CDR2 ANQGSEA, per germline. V gave up 4 bases and J gave up 8 bases; unmatched junction bases: 1. This CDR3 comprises 11 residues. Written as DNA, the CDR3 is TGCAGCGTTGTGACAGGGGAAAAACTGTTTTTT. This encodes CSVVTGEKLFF.

The chain carries TRBV7-9 and TRBJ2-7; TRBD1 is a possible D gene (6 bases). Trimming cost V 3 bases and J 6 bases, with 24 bases left between them. The CDR3 spans 17 residues. Germline CDR1 reads SEHNR; CDR2 reads FQNEAQ (reference sequence). CDR3 sequence reads: CASSFNREFKRSSEQYF. CDR3 nucleotides: TGTGCCAGCAGCTTCAACAGGGAGTTTAAACGCTCTAGCGAGCAGTACTTC.

Turning to this clone: Sequence at one end of the junction differs from germline and may be a read error. The V gene is TRBV6-5, the J gene TRBJ2-3; 10 bases are a match to TRBD2. CDR3 size: 15 residues. The germline V gene encodes CDR1 MNHEY and CDR2 SVGAGI. CDR3 bases: TGTTCCAGCGGAGCAGCGGGAGGGCCAGGAGATACGCAGTATTTT. Its translation: CSSGAAGGPGDTQYF.

The chain has TRBV14 and TRBJ2-3, with D perhaps matching TRBD2 (6 bases). Germline V gene lookup returns CDR1 SGHDN and CDR2 FVKESK. Trimming removed 4 bases at V and 6 bases at J, with 20 bases between. The CDR3 length is 16 residues. The DNA of the CDR3 is TGTGCCAGCAGCCGGATGGCAGCGGGCACCGGCGATACGCAGTATTTT. The encoded protein is CASSRMAAGTGDTQYF.

The chain links TRBV28 to TRBJ1-4, with D possibly being TRBD1 (5 bases). V lost 4 bases and J 0 bases, leaving 9 bases between the germline ends. Germline CDR1 reads MDHEN; CDR2 reads SYDVKM. This CDR3 is 15 amino acids long. In DNA form, the CDR3 reads TGTGCCAGCAGTTCTACAGGAGCAACTAATGAAAAACTGTTTTTT. Amino acid sequence: CASSSTGATNEKLFF.

The rearrangement uses TRBV2 and TRBJ2-7; 7 nucleotides agree with TRBD1. The CDR3 has 13 residues. V lost 4 bases to trimming and J lost 7 bases; unmatched junction nucleotides: 7. The germline V gene encodes CDR1 SNHLY and CDR2 FYNNEI. CDR3 nucleotide sequence: TGTGCCAGCAGTGCGGACAGGACGAGGGAGCAGTACTTC. It codes for CASSADRTREQYF. The whole variable domain, filled in from reference TRBV2 and TRBJ2-7, reads EPEVTQTPSHQVTQMGQEVILRCVPISNHLYFYWYRQILGQKVEFLVSFYNNEISEKSEIFDDQFSVERPDGSNFTLKIRSTKLEDSAMYFCASSADRTREQYFGPGTRLTVT.

The rearrangement links TRBV19 to TRBJ2-7; 7 nucleotides agree with TRBD2. Losses at the gene ends were 4 bases for V and 6 bases for J; bases not matched to a gene: 9. CDR1 is LNHDA, CDR2 SQIVND, per germline (reference sequence). The CDR3 spans 14 residues. The CDR3 region is CASSKGLPTFEQYF. For the CDR3, the DNA is TGTGCCAGTAGTAAGGGACTACCCACGTTCGAGCAGTACTTC.

The chain couples TRBV5-1 to TRBJ2-7; TRBD1 matches at 10 bases. V was pared by 5 bases and J by 2 bases, with 10 bases of the junction left unmatched. Germline-derived CDR1 and CDR2 are SGHRS and YFSETQ. CDR3 length: 16 residues. CDR3 amino acids: CASSRTGGSEPYEQYF. CDR3 nucleotides: TGCGCCAGCAGTAGGACAGGGGGGTCGGAGCCCTACGAGCAGTACTTC.

J is TRBJ1-1 and V is TRBV6-5, with a possible D match to TRBD1 (6 bases). Per germline, CDR1 MNHEY and CDR2 SVGAGI. CDR3 size: 15 residues. V gave up 4 bases and J gave up 4 bases, with 16 bases separating them. This CDR3 reads CASSSPGVVRTEAFF. The CDR3 DNA reads TGTGCCAGCAGTTCTCCAGGGGTAGTTCGCACTGAAGCTTTCTTT.

This chain joins TRBV6-5 and TRBJ2-7, with 8 bases matching TRBD1. Trimming took 6 bases from V and 3 from J; bases not matched to a gene: 4. Per the germline V gene, CDR1 is MNHEY and CDR2 is SVGAGI. The CDR3 totals 13 residues. The CDR3 loop reads CASSRQGYYEQYF. In nucleotides, the CDR3 is TGTGCCAGCAGCCGACAGGGGTACTACGAGCAGTACTTC.